This TCR beta chain was identified during a study of blood T cell repertoires in COVID-19 (TCRdb year 2020). At the level of the whole study: Collaborator samples came from the United States, Italy and Spain and covered acute and convalescent phases of COVID-19. The material from the prospective study consisted of cDNA or gDNA derived from T cells, B-cell-depleted T cells, or PBMCs. Deeply sampled blood TCRbeta repertoires from subjects exposed to, actively infected with, or recovered from COVID-19 were included in the dataset. The repertoires were released in a freely available public database meant as a resource for research on the immune response to SARS-CoV-2. The samples were drawn from the first 160 participants of the ongoing ImmuneRACE study and from 950 to 1,500 subjects provided by 6 global collaborators. The sample metadata nearly always contained a de-identified subject ID, COVID-19 status, age in years and sex. Where available, HLA class I and class II types were obtained from metadata supplied by the sample provider rather than from assay-based typing. Study-wide conclusions, independent of this receptor: The amount of clinical and demographic metadata varied by source and participant and was provided uncurated.

TCRbeta CDR3 regions were amplified from genomic DNA using the immunoSEQ Assay, a bias-controlled multiplex PCR. On the authors' methods: The number of nucleated cells in each sample was estimated from the amplification of reference gene primers within the assay. To quantify the absolute abundance of each unique TCRbeta CDR3 rearrangement, sequence reads were collapsed and filtered. For each sample, productive Simpson clonality was calculated as the square root of Simpson's diversity index over productive rearrangements. TCRdb limited this immuneACCESS table to in-frame rearrangements with V and J called. A share of clones is missing; checked studies link under half to unresolved V genes, and the rest is unexplained. Clone size and V and J calls were adopted from that table, with D and trimming inferred from the DNA. The table for this sample lists some 220,000 clones; approximately 84% of them were counted only once. 3% to 3.5% of the sample is taken by the ten largest.

In regard to this clone: What antigen it recognizes has not been identified. Base qualities are missing; no much larger clone stands one base away.

Another Seattle source contributed samples from volunteer blood donors who had recovered from COVID-19. Whole blood was collected in K2EDTA tubes by collaborating institutions according to the institutions' own protocols. For TCRbeta analysis, collaborator samples were shipped as frozen whole blood, as isolated PBMCs, or as DNA extracted from either sample type. Compared with germline, V lacks 0 bases and J lacks 5 bases; bases without a gene match: 3. In the germline V gene, CDR1 corresponds to SGHRS and CDR2 to YFSETQ. The CDR3, cysteine through phenylalanine, is 14 amino acids long. The retained sequence is limited to the CDR3, 42 bases, with the frame set at the first base.

The rearranged chain carries TRBV5-1 and TRBJ2-5; 8 nucleotides in the junction match TRBD2. The sequence was collected from a woman under 40 who had recovered from COVID-19. The specimen sequenced was peripheral blood. The CDR3 region has the sequence CASSLGLAIETQYF. Read as DNA, the sequence is TGCGCCAGCAGCTTGGGACTAGCGATTGAGACCCAGTACTTC.